This T cell receptor beta chain is from a study of Ad26.COV2.S vaccination and SARS-CoV-2 variants. V lost 0 bases to trimming and J lost 4 bases; unmatched junction nucleotides: 4. This CDR3 comprises 16 residues. From germline, CDR1 is MNHNS and CDR2 SASEGT. The treatment: around 19 received Ad26.COV2.S at low or high dose, single or two shots; several received placebo; per-sample allocation not given. Following the first vaccine or placebo injection, samples were taken on day 63. Generated by immunoSEQ multiplex PCR, the TCRdb table keeps only in-frame clones and is missing some. The sample includes approximately 340,000 clones, 70% to 90% of them seen just once. Broader study findings: Considerable breadth of spike-specific CD8+ and CD4+ T cell responses has reportedly been documented following vaccination.

With regard to this clone: No antigen is known for it.

The sample in question was peripheral blood, obtained in a trial of Ad26.COV2.S vaccine versus placebo. The receptor comes from a person between 18 and 65 years old who received the Ad26.COV2.S COVID-19 vaccine or a placebo. The chain combines TRBV6-1 with TRBJ2-3; 10 bases match TRBD2. CDR3 sequence: CASSEAASGSSDTQYF. In DNA, the CDR3 is TGTGCCAGCAGTGAAGCAGCTAGCGGGAGTTCAGATACGCAGTATTTT.